The following is a T cell receptor beta chain sequence with its context. The source of the sample is a study of blood T cell repertoires in COVID-19. Looking at the study overall: In each case, the material was cDNA or gDNA derived from T cells, B-cell-depleted T cells, or PBMCs.

Per the original data handling: Nucleated cell counts were estimated from reference gene primer amplification. Libraries were prepared by immunoSEQ multiplex PCR; TCRdb keeps only in-frame clonotypes and omits some of them. V, J and clone size are those of that table, while D and trimming were read from the DNA. This sample has roughly 70,000 clones; around 74% occur once, and the top ten carry 20% to 25%. The germline gives CDR1 KGHSH, CDR2 LQKENI. The CDR3 is 13 amino acids. V dropped 6 bases and J dropped 2; count of bases not matched to a gene: 4. The gene calls are TRBV18 and TRBJ2-7; 7 nucleotides line up with TRBD1. The receptor was derived from a man between 70 and 80 years old with acute or convalescent COVID-19. Sequencing was performed on peripheral blood. The CDR3 loop reads CASSETGTYEQYF. The CDR3 DNA is TGTGCCAGCTCGGAGACAGGGACCTACGAGCAGTACTTC.